Given below is one T cell receptor beta chain in context. Antigen specificity is unknown. Template switching added a universal primer site, and cDNA bore unique molecular identifiers. In TCRdb, the 5' RACE reads were re-called with MiXCR into one record per CDR3 protein. Among more than 1.5 million distinct CDR3 sequences listed, about 32% were seen once. This specimen comes from a study of identical twins. Notes on the study in general: Researchers caution that invariant MAIT and iNKT cells could partly confound zero-insertion analyses. The study based its conclusions on cross-sectional statistical analysis and did not follow the same donors. Clonotypes of the beta chain that were abundant in cord blood carried fewer insertions (memory repertoires showed none).

The sequenced sample consisted of cord blood. The receptor comes from a newborn girl in good health.

In nucleotides, the CDR3 is TGTGCCAGCCGGGACTACCCAAGGGACATTCAGTACTTC. Its protein is CASRDYPRDIQYF. The V and J genes are TRBV2 and TRBJ2-4, with TRBD2 matching 7 bases. V was pared by 8 bases and J by 8 bases, with 9 bases of the junction left unmatched. Per germline, CDR1 SNHLY and CDR2 FYNNEI. The CDR3 loop spans 13 amino acids. The variable domain in full, completed from reference TRBV2 and TRBJ2-4, reads EPEVTQTPSHQVTQMGQEVILRCVPISNHLYFYWYRQILGQKVEFLVSFYNNEISEKSEIFDDQFSVERPDGSNFTLKIRSTKLEDSAMYFCASRDYPRDIQYFGAGTRLSVL.